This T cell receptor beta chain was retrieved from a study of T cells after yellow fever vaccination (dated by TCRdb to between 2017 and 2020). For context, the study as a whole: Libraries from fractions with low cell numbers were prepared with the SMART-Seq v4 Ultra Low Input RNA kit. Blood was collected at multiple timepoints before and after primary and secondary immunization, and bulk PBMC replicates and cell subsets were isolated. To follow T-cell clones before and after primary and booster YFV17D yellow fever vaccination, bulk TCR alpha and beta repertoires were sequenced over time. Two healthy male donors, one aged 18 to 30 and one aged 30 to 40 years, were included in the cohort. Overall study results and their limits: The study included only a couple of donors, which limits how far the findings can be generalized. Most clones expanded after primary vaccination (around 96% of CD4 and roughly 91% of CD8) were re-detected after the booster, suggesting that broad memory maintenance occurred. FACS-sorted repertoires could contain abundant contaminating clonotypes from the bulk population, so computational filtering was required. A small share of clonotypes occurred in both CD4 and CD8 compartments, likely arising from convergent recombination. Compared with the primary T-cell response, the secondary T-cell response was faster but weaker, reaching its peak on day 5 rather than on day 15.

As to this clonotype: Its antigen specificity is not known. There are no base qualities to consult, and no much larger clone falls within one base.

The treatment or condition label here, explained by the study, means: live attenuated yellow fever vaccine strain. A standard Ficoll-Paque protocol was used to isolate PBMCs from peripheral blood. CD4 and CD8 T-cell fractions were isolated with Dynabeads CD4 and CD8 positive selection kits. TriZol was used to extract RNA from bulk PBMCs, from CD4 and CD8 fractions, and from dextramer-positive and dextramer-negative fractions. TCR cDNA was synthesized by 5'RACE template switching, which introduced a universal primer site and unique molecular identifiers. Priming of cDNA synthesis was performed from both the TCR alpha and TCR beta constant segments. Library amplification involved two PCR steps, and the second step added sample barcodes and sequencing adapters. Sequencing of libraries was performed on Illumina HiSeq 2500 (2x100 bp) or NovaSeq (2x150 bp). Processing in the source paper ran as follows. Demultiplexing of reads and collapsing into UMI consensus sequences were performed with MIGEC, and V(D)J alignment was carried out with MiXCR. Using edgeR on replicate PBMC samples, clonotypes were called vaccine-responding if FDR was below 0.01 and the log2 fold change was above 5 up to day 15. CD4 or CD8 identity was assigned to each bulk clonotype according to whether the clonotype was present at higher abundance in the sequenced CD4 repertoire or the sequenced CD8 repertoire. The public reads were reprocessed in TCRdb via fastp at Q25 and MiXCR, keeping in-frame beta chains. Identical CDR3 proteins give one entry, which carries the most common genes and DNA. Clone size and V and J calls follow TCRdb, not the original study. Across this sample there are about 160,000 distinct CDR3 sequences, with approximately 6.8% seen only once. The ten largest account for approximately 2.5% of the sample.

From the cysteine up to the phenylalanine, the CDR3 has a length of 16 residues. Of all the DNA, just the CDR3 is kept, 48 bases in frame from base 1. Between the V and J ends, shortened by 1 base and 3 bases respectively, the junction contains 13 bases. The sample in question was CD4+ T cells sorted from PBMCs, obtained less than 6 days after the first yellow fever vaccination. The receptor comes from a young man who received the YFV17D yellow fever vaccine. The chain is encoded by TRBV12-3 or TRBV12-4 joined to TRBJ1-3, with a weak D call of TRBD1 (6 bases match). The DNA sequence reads TGTGCCAGCAGTTTAGTGGGACAAAGAAGTGGAAACACCATATATTTT. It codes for CASSLVGQRSGNTIYF.